These 9 T cell receptor beta chains were all obtained from the same sample, sequenced in a study of Graves' ophthalmopathy and Graves' hyperthyroidism (dated by TCRdb to the late 2010s). Sequencing relied on an Illumina HiSeq 2000. TCR beta CDR3 regions were amplified from RNA transcripts for repertoire sequencing. The first round of RT-PCR was done with HTBI primers and the Qiagen OneStep RT-PCR kit, and was followed by a second round of multiplex PCR, then size selection and purification. TCRdb passed the public sequencing reads through fastp at Q25 and MiXCR, retaining productive beta sequences. Every CDR3 protein is listed once, alongside the most common genes and DNA of its rows. The sample table shows around 26,000 distinct CDR3 sequences, and 48% are seen once. The ten largest clones capture 6% to 8% of the sample. The material sequenced was peripheral blood. Every receptor here comes from an adult woman with stable Graves' hyperthyroidism.

This clonotype showed up many times. The chain joins TRBV12-3 or TRBV12-4 to TRBJ1-1, with 9 positions matching TRBD1. The CDR3 consists of 14 residues. The V and J ends lost 6 bases and 1 base, in that order; junction bases with no gene match: 3. The CDR3 nucleotides are TGTGCCAGCAGGAGACAGGGGGGGAACACTGAAGCTTTCTTT. The encoded protein is CASRRQGGNTEAFF.

By proportion, this clonotype is medium-sized. This chain joins TRBV9 and TRBJ2-7; 7 nucleotides agree with TRBD1. Germline trimming cut 3 bases from V and 6 bases from J; bases unmatched to any gene: 9. The CDR3 consists of 14 residues. Germline-derived CDR1 and CDR2 are SGDLS and YYNGEE. The CDR3 sequence: CASSAIPGGREQYF. The CDR3 DNA follows: TGTGCCAGCAGCGCGATTCCAGGGGGACGCGAGCAGTACTTC.

DNA of the CDR3: TGCGCCAGCAGGGACAGCACAACTAATGAAAAACTGTTTTTT. It codes for CASRDSTTNEKLFF. The genes are TRBV4-1 and TRBJ1-4, with D perhaps TRBD1 (6 bases). Germline CDR1 and CDR2: MGHRA and YSYEKL. Deletions cut 6 bases from V and 0 bases from J, with 8 bases between. This CDR3 contains 14 residues.

The J gene is TRBJ1-2, the V gene TRBV6-6; TRBD1 matches at 10 bases. Germline CDR1 is MNHNY and CDR2 is SVGAGI (reference sequence). The ends lost 6 bases at V and 7 bases at J; junction bases unmatched: 5. This CDR3 spans 13 amino acids. The CDR3: CASSGQGGLGYTF. The CDR3 DNA sequence: TGTGCCAGCAGCGGACAGGGGGGACTTGGCTACACCTTC.

V and J are TRBV19 and TRBJ2-1; D unresolved. Trimming removed 5 bases at V and 3 bases at J, with 2 bases between. Germline CDR1 reads LNHDA; CDR2 reads SQIVND (reference sequence). This CDR3 spans 11 amino acids. Written as DNA, the CDR3 is TGTGCCAGTAGTGTCTACAATGAGCAGTTCTTC. Translating gives CASSVYNEQFF. Looking up the rest from reference TRBV19 and TRBJ2-1 gives the full variable domain: DGGITQSPKYLFRKEGQNVTLSCEQNLNHDAMYWYRQDPGQGLRLIYYSQIVNDFQKGDIAEGYSVSREKKESFPLTVTSAQKNPTAFYLCASSVYNEQFFGPGTRLTVL.

Ten or more counts support this clonotype. The chain combines TRBV12-3 or TRBV12-4 with TRBJ2-7; D possibly corresponds to TRBD1 (6 bases). V lost 8 bases and J 6 bases, leaving 17 bases between the germline ends. The CDR3 runs to 13 residues. The CDR3 loop reads CASLGTGKGEQYF. CDR3 nucleotide sequence: TGTGCCAGCTTGGGAACAGGGAAAGGCGAGCAGTACTTC.

This clonotype was recorded at least ten times. The chain recombines TRBV28 with TRBJ1-1, with D possibly TRBD1 on 5 matching bases. V was trimmed by 6 bases and J by 9 bases, leaving 20 bases between them. From germline, CDR1 is MDHEN and CDR2 SYDVKM. The CDR3 consists of 14 residues. DNA for the CDR3: TGTGCCAGCAGACCTAGTACCGCCAGGGAACAAGCTTTCTTT. Its protein is CASRPSTAREQAFF. The whole variable domain, remainder taken from reference TRBV28 and TRBJ1-1, is DVKVTQSSRYLVKRTGEKVFLECVQDMDHENMFWYRQDPGLGLRLIYFSYDVKMKEKGDIPEGYSVSREKKERFSLILESASTNQTSMYLCASRPSTAREQAFFGQGTRLTVV.

The rearrangement uses TRBV7-2 and TRBJ2-6; D is perhaps TRBD1 (6 bases). With 0 bases removed from V and 0 bases from J, the gap between germline ends came to 9 bases. Germline lookup yields CDR1 SGHTA and CDR2 FQGNSA. The CDR3 is 17 residues long. CDR3 loop: CASSLAQGSSGANVLTF. The CDR3, as DNA: TGTGCCAGCAGCTTAGCGCAGGGGAGCTCTGGGGCCAACGTCCTGACTTTC.

This clonotype was observed many times. This chain connects TRBV27 to TRBJ2-1; D is unresolved. V was shortened by 5 bases and J by 4 bases, with 9 bases between the two germline ends. Germline V gene lookup returns CDR1 MNHEY and CDR2 SMNVEV (reference sequence). There are 13 residues in the CDR3. The CDR3 loop is CASSLQAYNEQFF. CDR3 sequence (DNA): TGTGCCAGCAGTCTTCAGGCATACAATGAGCAGTTCTTC.